Shown below are 8 T cell receptor beta chains from a single sample sequenced in a study of T cells in tumors after PD-1 blockade. Repertoires were generated with immunoSEQ multiplex PCR, while TCRdb's copy carries only in-frame clones and drops some. In the table there are around 34,000 clones, 73% of which are singletons. The sample here was PBMCs, taken after anti-PD-1 treatment. All receptors come from a human donor with basal cell carcinoma.

This clone has a single count. As DNA, the CDR3 is TGTGCCAGCAGTCAAACTCCCACAGCCATCTATGGCTACACCTTC. Protein sequence: CASSQTPTAIYGYTF. The chain recombines TRBV6-6 with TRBJ1-2; D is undetermined. The CDR3 contains 15 residues. The germline CDR1 and CDR2 sequences are MNHNY and SVGAGI (reference sequence). V lost 5 bases to trimming and J lost 4 bases, with 17 bases between them.

A word on this clone: Germline is not matched at one junction end, which may reflect a read error. This chain links TRBV11-3 with TRBJ2-2; D uncertain. Germline V gives CDR1 SGHNT, CDR2 YENEEA. This CDR3 is 13 amino acids long. CDR3 protein: CASSGPSAGELFF. Here the CDR3 DNA reads TGTGCCAGCAGCGGGCCATCCGCCGGAGAGCTGTTTTTT.

The V call is TRBV2, the J call TRBJ2-1; TRBD2 might be the D (6 bases). This CDR3 has 15 residues. Trimming stripped 4 bases from V and 1 base from J, with 11 bases between. Looked up from germline, CDR1 is SNHLY and CDR2 is FYNNEI. CDR3 loop: CASSATGGSYNEQFF. The CDR3 nucleotides are TGTGCCAGCAGTGCTACTGGGGGGTCCTACAATGAGCAGTTCTTC.

The chain links TRBV4-2 to TRBJ2-5; 7 bases align to TRBD1. The germline CDR1 and CDR2 sequences are LGHNA and YNFKEQ. This CDR3 comprises 14 residues. The J segment lost 4 bases and the V segment lost 4 bases, leaving 6 bases of the junction unmatched. The CDR3 nucleotides read TGTGCCAGCAGCCTAAAGACAGGGAGAGAGACCCAGTACTTC. Translation: CASSLKTGRETQYF.

This clone was seen more than once but under ten times. This sample includes further DNA sequences coding for the same CDR3. The chain links TRBV7-2 to TRBJ1-3; no clear D. V was shortened by 3 bases and J by 0 bases, with 9 bases between the two germline ends. From germline, CDR1 is SGHTA and CDR2 FQGNSA. The CDR3 runs 15 residues. The CDR3 nucleotides read TGTGCCAGCAGCTTGTCACACCTCTCTGGAAACACCATATATTTT. It is translated as CASSLSHLSGNTIYF.

This chain links TRBV4-2 with TRBJ1-2, with D perhaps matching TRBD1 (5 bases). The CDR3 covers 15 residues. Germline loops: CDR1 LGHNA, CDR2 YNFKEQ. The V and J ends lost 3 bases and 2 bases respectively, with 13 bases between them. DNA of the CDR3: TGTGCCAGCAGCCAGGAAACGGGGACCAACTATGGCTACACCTTC. This codes for CASSQETGTNYGYTF.

This chain uses TRBV7-2 with TRBJ1-3; D possibly corresponds to TRBD1 (5 bases). The germline CDR1 and CDR2 sequences are SGHTA and FQGNSA. The CDR3 covers 16 residues. Trimming took off 3 bases at V and 4 bases at J, with 16 bases between the two ends. The CDR3 sequence: CASSFLSGTGGNTIYF. CDR3 in DNA: TGTGCCAGCAGCTTCCTATCCGGGACGGGGGGAAACACCATATATTTT.

The V call is TRBV5-5, the J call TRBJ2-3; 8 bases fit TRBD2. The V and J ends lost 0 bases and 6 bases, in that order; junction bases with no gene match: 6. CDR3 length equals 15 residues. The germline CDR1 and CDR2 sequences are SGHKS and YYEKEE (reference sequence). The CDR3 region has the DNA TGTGCCAGCAGCTTGGGACTAGCGCTCCCCGATACGCAGTATTTT. Its translation is CASSLGLALPDTQYF.